These 27 T cell receptor beta chains share one sample of origin, sequenced in a study of cytomegalovirus exposure and HLA in healthy donors. The PCR employed 60 Vbeta primers together with 13 Jbeta primers. Only in-frame clones appear in the TCRdb table, and some are missing; sequencing was by immunoSEQ multiplex PCR. The sample data list about 210,000 clones. The sample comprised PBMCs. These receptors all stem from a woman in her twenties or thirties in good health and CMV-seropositive.

CDR3 sequence: CASSGRGDRVYGYTF. CDR3 coding DNA: TGTGCCAGCAGCGGGCGCGGGGACAGGGTCTATGGCTACACCTTC. The chain is built from TRBV7-2 and TRBJ1-2, with TRBD1 identical over 9 bases. Germline CDR1 is SGHTA and CDR2 is FQGNSA. The CDR3 contains 15 residues. Germline trimming cut 5 bases from V and 4 bases from J; bases unmatched to any gene: 8.

This sequence joins TRBV5-5 and TRBJ2-7, with D unresolved. The germline gives CDR1 SGHKS, CDR2 YYEKEE (reference sequence). V was trimmed by 6 bases and J by 5 bases, leaving 15 bases between them. The CDR3 runs 13 residues. In DNA, the CDR3 is TGTGCCAGCACCTTTTGGCAGTTCAACGAGCAGTACTTC. Residues: CASTFWQFNEQYF.

CDR3 residues: CASSQVAGLAGAYEQYF. In nucleotides, the CDR3 is TGCGCCAGCAGCCAAGTCGCGGGACTAGCGGGAGCCTACGAGCAGTACTTC. The chain recombines TRBV4-3 with TRBJ2-5; 14 bases agree with TRBD2. The J call is uncertain, as TRBJ2-7 better fits the DNA end. Germline CDR1 and CDR2: LGHNA and YSLEER. This CDR3 is built from 17 residues.

This chain uses TRBV5-6 with TRBJ1-2; TRBD1 aligns across 8 bases. Germline V gene lookup returns CDR1 SGHDT and CDR2 YYEEEE. V dropped 3 bases and J dropped 7; count of bases not matched to a gene: 5. The CDR3 contains 13 residues. CDR3 sequence: CASSSTGAGGYTF. DNA of the CDR3: TGTGCCAGCAGCTCGACAGGGGCGGGTGGCTACACCTTC.

The V gene is TRBV18, the J gene TRBJ2-2; D is possibly TRBD1 (7 bases). The CDR3 is 19 amino acids. Trimming removed 0 bases at V and 3 bases at J, with 20 bases between. From germline, CDR1 is KGHSH and CDR2 LQKENI. The CDR3 loop reads CASSPPGQAPGGYTGELFF. The CDR3 region has the DNA TGTGCCAGCTCACCACCCGGACAGGCCCCCGGGGGTTACACCGGGGAGCTGTTTTTT.

V gene TRBV19 combines with J gene TRBJ1-1; D unclear. V lost 4 bases and J 1 base, leaving 13 bases between the germline ends. Germline-derived CDR1 and CDR2 are LNHDA and SQIVND (reference sequence). This CDR3 spans 15 amino acids. This CDR3 is CASSKVAAGNTEAFF. CDR3 coding DNA: TGTGCCAGTAGTAAGGTCGCAGCGGGGAACACTGAAGCTTTCTTT. Full variable domain (remainder filled in from reference TRBV19 and TRBJ1-1): DGGITQSPKYLFRKEGQNVTLSCEQNLNHDAMYWYRQDPGQGLRLIYYSQIVNDFQKGDIAEGYSVSREKKESFPLTVTSAQKNPTAFYLCASSKVAAGNTEAFFGQGTRLTVV.

The chain is built from TRBV19 and TRBJ2-3, with D unresolved. Germline CDR1 and CDR2: LNHDA and SQIVND (reference sequence). V was cut by 5 bases and J by 7 bases, with 10 bases left in between. This CDR3 spans 12 amino acids. The CDR3 reads CASSDFFYTQYF. CDR3 in DNA: TGTGCCAGTAGTGACTTCTTTTATACGCAGTATTTT.

The CDR3, as DNA: TGTGCCAGCTCACCCGGCGGGCCTGGCTACACCTTC. It translates to CASSPGGPGYTF. The chain carries TRBV18 and TRBJ1-2; no definite D call. This CDR3 spans 12 amino acids. Trimming stripped 3 bases from V and 7 bases from J, with 9 bases between. CDR1 and CDR2 from the germline V gene are KGHSH and LQKENI.

J is TRBJ2-7 and V is TRBV9, with 13 bases that match TRBD2. Germline CDR1 is SGDLS and CDR2 is YYNGEE. The V gene end was trimmed by 4 bases and the J gene end by 6 bases; junction bases not matched to a gene: 4. The CDR3 has 14 amino acids. CDR3 in amino acids: CASSRTSGSPEQYF. CDR3 nucleotides: TGTGCCAGCAGCCGGACTAGCGGGAGCCCCGAGCAGTACTTC.

The V call is TRBV4-1, the J call TRBJ1-1, with D maybe TRBD1 (5 bases). This CDR3 is 13 amino acids long. Trimming pared 4 bases from V and 4 bases from J, leaving 10 bases between. CDR1 and CDR2 from the germline V gene are MGHRA and YSYEKL. In DNA, the CDR3 is TGCGCCAGCAGCCGGGGGGGAGGCACTGAAGCTTTCTTT. It yields the protein CASSRGGGTEAFF.

This chain connects TRBV10-3 to TRBJ1-1, with 7 bases matching TRBD1. There are 13 residues in the CDR3. The junction had 5 bases not matched to a gene; V was cut back by 10 bases and J by 0 bases. In germline, CDR1 is ENHRY, CDR2 SYGVKD. The CDR3 coding sequence is TGTGCCACCCGGGACAGTTTGAACACTGAAGCTTTCTTT. The encoded protein is CATRDSLNTEAFF.

The chain links TRBV6-5 to TRBJ2-5; weak D call: TRBD1 (6 bases). With the DNA end fitting TRBJ2-7 better, the J assignment may be wrong. The CDR3 totals 15 residues. Looked up from germline, CDR1 is MNHEY and CDR2 is SVGAGI. CDR3 in DNA: TGTGCCAGCAGTTACTCGGCAGGGGCCACCTACGAGCAGTACTTC. It is translated as CASSYSAGATYEQYF.

The chain is built from TRBV27 and TRBJ2-2, with D uncertain. Trimming removed 0 bases from V and 5 bases from J, with 4 bases in between. The CDR3 is 13 residues long. The V gene's germline CDR1 is MNHEY and CDR2 SMNVEV (reference sequence). The CDR3 protein is CASSLSLTGELFF. The CDR3, as DNA: TGTGCCAGCAGTTTATCCCTTACCGGGGAGCTGTTTTTT.

The chain employs TRBV19 and TRBJ1-4, with D perhaps TRBD1 (6 bases). The germline V gene has CDR1 LNHDA and CDR2 SQIVND (reference sequence). This CDR3 has 14 residues. V lost 3 bases to trimming and J lost 7 bases, with 12 bases between them. The CDR3 loop reads CASSIVQGREKLFF. The CDR3 nucleotides are TGTGCCAGTAGTATTGTTCAGGGGCGTGAAAAACTGTTTTTT.

The rearrangement uses TRBV5-5 and TRBJ2-2; the match to TRBD2 covers 7 bases. The germline CDR1 and CDR2 sequences are SGHKS and YYEKEE (reference sequence). There are 18 residues in the CDR3. V lost 4 bases to trimming and J lost 4 bases; unmatched junction nucleotides: 16. The CDR3 nucleotides are TGTGCCAGCAGCGGGGTGGGGGGGTCAGGCCTAAGCACCGGGGAGCTGTTTTTT. This translates into CASSGVGGSGLSTGELFF.

The chain uses TRBV29-1 and TRBJ2-7; 10 bases line up with TRBD2. V shed 6 bases and J 4 bases; nucleotides not matched to a gene: 18. CDR3 length: 17 residues. Per the germline V gene, CDR1 is SQVTM and CDR2 is ANQGSEA. This CDR3 reads CSVAGGGSAGGRYEQYF. Written as DNA, the CDR3 is TGCAGCGTGGCCGGTGGGGGATCAGCGGGGGGGCGTTACGAGCAGTACTTC.

V and J are TRBV6-5 and TRBJ2-7, with D possibly matching TRBD2 (7 bases). CDR1 is MNHEY and CDR2 is SVGAGI in the germline V gene. The CDR3 length is 14 residues. The V end was cut by 4 bases, the J end by 3 bases, with 13 bases between. The CDR3 DNA reads as TGTGCCAGCAGTTCGTACAGGGAGGGCTACGAGCAGTACTTC. Amino acids: CASSSYREGYEQYF.

The CDR3 DNA sequence: TGTGCCAGCTCACCCTACTCTCCCTACGAGCAGTACTTC. Translating gives CASSPYSPYEQYF. The chain links TRBV18 to TRBJ2-5; D is uncertain. The assigned J gene may be wrong: the sequence end matches TRBJ2-7 better. The CDR3 covers 13 residues. Germline lookup yields CDR1 KGHSH and CDR2 LQKENI.

The gene calls are TRBV10-3 and TRBJ2-5; D unclear. The V and J ends lost 10 bases and 5 bases respectively, with 17 bases between them. Germline CDR1 is ENHRY and CDR2 is SYGVKD. The CDR3 is made up of 13 amino acids. DNA for the CDR3: TGTGCCAGCCAGCGCAGTGAGCGCGAGACCCAGTACTTC. This encodes CASQRSERETQYF.

The chain is built from TRBV7-2 and TRBJ2-7, with 9 nucleotides matching TRBD2. CDR3 length: 16 amino acids. J lost 2 bases, V lost 2 bases, and 7 bases had no gene match. CDR1 is SGHTA, CDR2 FQGNSA, per germline. The CDR3 spells CASSLLGGRAAYEQYF. For the CDR3, the DNA is TGTGCCAGCAGCTTATTGGGCGGGAGGGCCGCCTACGAGCAGTACTTC.

The CDR3 coding sequence is TGTGCCAGCAGCCAAGTAAGGCTAGTACGTTCCCTGCAGTACTTC. It encodes CASSQVRLVRSLQYF. This chain uses TRBV14 with TRBJ2-7, with D unclear. This CDR3 region has 15 residues. Germline V gene sequence: CDR1 SGHDN, CDR2 FVKESK. Between the trimmed V and J ends, which lost 1 base and 9 bases, there was a span of 19 bases.

About this clone itself: Likely a read error: the CDR3 ends without its conserved phenylalanine or tryptophan. The chain joins TRBV6-1 to TRBJ1-2, with 7 bases lining up with TRBD1. Germline values: CDR1 MNHNS, CDR2 SASEGT. After removal of 3 bases from V and 9 bases from J, the junction contained 13 bases not matched to a gene. The CDR3 loop spans 15 amino acids. This CDR3 reads CASSDHLTGLFSYTL. The CDR3, as DNA: TGTGCCAGCAGTGACCACCTGACAGGGTTGTTTAGCTACACCCTC.

The V and J genes are TRBV19 and TRBJ2-1; 8 bases are shared with TRBD2. The V gene's germline CDR1 is LNHDA and CDR2 SQIVND (reference sequence). CDR3 length: 18 residues. The J segment lost 2 bases and the V segment lost 4 bases, leaving 13 bases of the junction unmatched. DNA for the CDR3: TGTGCCAGTAGTAGGGAGGACGGACCTAGCGGGCCCTACAATGAGCAGTTCTTC. Amino acids: CASSREDGPSGPYNEQFF. Drawing the rest from reference TRBV19 and TRBJ2-1, the complete variable domain is DGGITQSPKYLFRKEGQNVTLSCEQNLNHDAMYWYRQDPGQGLRLIYYSQIVNDFQKGDIAEGYSVSREKKESFPLTVTSAQKNPTAFYLCASSREDGPSGPYNEQFFGPGTRLTVL.

CDR3: CASSQTDREDNEQFF. The CDR3, as DNA: TGTGCCAGCTCACAAACCGACAGGGAAGACAATGAGCAGTTCTTC. The gene calls are TRBV18 and TRBJ2-1; 7 bases are shared with TRBD1. After removal of 4 bases from V and 5 bases from J, the junction contained 8 bases not matched to a gene. Germline loops: CDR1 KGHSH, CDR2 LQKENI. The CDR3 runs 15 residues.

CDR3 in amino acids: CASSLGGSYGYTF. CDR3 nucleotide sequence: TGTGCCAGCAGCTTAGGAGGGAGCTATGGCTACACCTTC. The chain is built from TRBV7-9 and TRBJ1-2, with D uncertain. Between the trimmed V and J ends, which lost 1 base and 4 bases, there was a span of 7 bases. The CDR3 consists of 13 residues. Germline lookup yields CDR1 SEHNR and CDR2 FQNEAQ (reference sequence).

This chain joins TRBV18 and TRBJ2-1; weak D call: TRBD1 (6 bases). The CDR3 is made up of 16 amino acids. Germline values: CDR1 KGHSH, CDR2 LQKENI. Trimming removed 3 bases from V and 6 bases from J, with 18 bases in between. The CDR3 DNA sequence: TGTGCCAGCTCACCTAGTAGTGGTGGGGGCCTCAATGAGCAGTTCTTC. It specifies CASSPSSGGGLNEQFF.

Turning to this clone: This specimen includes other DNA sequences encoding the same CDR3. The chain is built from TRBV30 and TRBJ1-1, with D maybe TRBD1 (5 bases). V was shortened by 2 bases and J by 4 bases, with 11 bases between the two germline ends. The CDR3 has 13 amino acids. CDR1 and CDR2 from the germline V gene are GTSNPN and SVGIG (reference sequence). The CDR3, as DNA: TGTGCCTGGAGTACTCAGGGATCCACTGAAGCTTTCTTT. It translates to CAWSTQGSTEAFF. The whole variable domain, remainder taken from reference TRBV30 and TRBJ1-1, is SQTIHQWPATLVQPVGSPLSLECTVEGTSNPNLYWYRQAAGRGLQLLFYSVGIGQISSEVPQNLSASRPQDRQFILSSKKLLLSDSGFYLCAWSTQGSTEAFFGQGTRLTVV.